This T cell receptor beta chain was documented in a study of blood T cell repertoires in COVID-19. Study-wide context: Italy, Spain and the United States were the sources of the convalescent and acute COVID-19 samples. In each case, the material was cDNA or gDNA derived from T cells, B-cell-depleted T cells, or PBMCs.

The CDR3 is made up of 14 amino acids. CDR1 and CDR2 from the germline V gene are MGHRA and YSYEKL. V lost 2 bases, J lost 4 bases, and 12 bases lay in between. In the authors' methods: Estimation of nucleated cell counts relied on the amplification of reference gene primers. The protocol was immunoSEQ multiplex PCR, while the TCRdb copy is restricted to in-frame clones and leaves out a portion. The DNA gave D and trimming, while V, J and clone size come from that table. The sample records roughly 230,000 clones, 75% to 85% being singletons. The genes are TRBV4-1 and TRBJ2-7; D may be TRBD1 (5 bases). This receptor was obtained from a human donor in a cohort sampled during active COVID-19. The specimen sequenced was peripheral blood. The CDR3 spells CASSQPTEGYEQYF. CDR3 nucleotides: TGCGCCAGCAGCCAACCGACAGAAGGGTACGAGCAGTACTTC.